This TCR beta chain was found in a study of blood T cell repertoires in COVID-19. Across the whole study: PBMCs, B-cell-depleted T cells, or T cells were the source of the cDNA or gDNA that made up the material.

This CDR3 contains 16 residues. V was cut by 5 bases and J by 0 bases, with 15 bases left in between. Germline assignment: CDR1 SEHNR and CDR2 FQNEAQ (reference sequence). There are a few counts of this clone. Authors' methods: Amplifying reference gene primers gave estimates of nucleated cell counts. Assay: immunoSEQ multiplex PCR; the TCRdb copy retains only in-frame clones and omits some. V and J calls plus clone size are reproduced from that table; the DNA served to infer D and trimming. The table lists a few hundred thousand clones, approximately 87% of them singletons. The source of this sequence is a man aged 60 to 69 who had recovered from COVID-19. The source material was peripheral blood. V is TRBV7-9 and J is TRBJ2-3; D call uncertain. CDR3 amino acids: CASSREQIFSTDTQYF. For the CDR3, the DNA is TGTGCCAGCAGCCGCGAACAGATTTTTAGCACAGATACGCAGTATTTT. Variable domain in full (rest from reference TRBV7-9 and TRBJ2-3): DTGVSQNPRHKITKRGQNVTFRCDPISEHNRLYWYRQTLGQGPEFLTYFQNEAQLEKSRLLSDRFSAERPKGSFSTLEIQRTEQGDSAMYLCASSREQIFSTDTQYFGPGTRLTVL.